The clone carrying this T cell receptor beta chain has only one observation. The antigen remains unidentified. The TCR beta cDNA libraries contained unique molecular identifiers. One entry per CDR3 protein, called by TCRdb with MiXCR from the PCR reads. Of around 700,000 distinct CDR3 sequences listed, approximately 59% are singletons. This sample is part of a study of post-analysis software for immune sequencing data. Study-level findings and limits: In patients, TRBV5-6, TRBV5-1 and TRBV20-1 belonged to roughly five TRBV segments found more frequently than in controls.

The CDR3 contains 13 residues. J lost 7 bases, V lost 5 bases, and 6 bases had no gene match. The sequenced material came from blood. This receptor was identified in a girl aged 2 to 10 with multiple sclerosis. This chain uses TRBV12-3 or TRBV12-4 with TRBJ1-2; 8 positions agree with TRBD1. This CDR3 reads CASSLSGGSGYTF. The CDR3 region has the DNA TGTGCCAGCAGTCTCTCAGGGGGCTCTGGCTACACCTTC.